These 5 T cell receptor beta chains share one sample of origin, sequenced in a study of tumor-infiltrating lymphocytes in primary liver carcinoma. For blood RNA, unsorted whole blood served as the source, and germline DNA was extracted too. TCR beta cDNA was prepared out of 500 ng total RNA by means of a constant-region primer. For TCR beta, libraries were produced by three nested multiplex PCR rounds using slightly modified ARM-PCR. The study ran its first two PCR rounds for 9 to 10 cycles each, using TRBV1-TRBV30 forward primers and a C-beta reverse primer. TCRdb reanalysed the multiplex PCR reads using MiXCR and keeps one entry per CDR3 protein. In the table there are roughly 180,000 distinct CDR3 sequences, about 60% of which are singletons. The sample taken for sequencing was peripheral blood. These receptors were taken from a man aged 35 to 55 with primary liver carcinoma and hepatitis B virus infection.

The gene calls are TRBV12-3 or TRBV12-4 and TRBJ1-6; D may be TRBD1 (5 bases). The CDR3 spans 14 residues. V gave up 5 bases and J gave up 10 bases, with 15 bases separating them. The CDR3 region has the DNA TGTGCCAGCAGTCCTAGCGAGGGGCTGTCACCCCTCCACTTT. This codes for CASSPSEGLSPLHF.

To note about this clonotype: A read error is possible here, since a much larger clone lies one base away. The chain has TRBV12-3 or TRBV12-4 and TRBJ1-1, with D tentatively TRBD1 (5 bases). Deletions cut 4 bases from V and 3 bases from J, with 9 bases between. The CDR3 has 13 amino acids. The CDR3 DNA reads TGTGCCAGCAGTTCGACAGCAGACACTGAAGCTTTCTTT. This sequence encodes CASSSTADTEAFF.

The J gene is TRBJ2-1, the V gene TRBV11-3; no reliable D call. V was clipped by 2 bases and J by 5 bases, with 13 bases between them. The germline V gene has CDR1 SGHNT and CDR2 YENEEA. This CDR3 has 15 amino acids. The CDR3, as DNA: TGTGCCAGCAGCTTAATGGCCGAATATGACAATGAGCAGTTCTTC. Its protein is CASSLMAEYDNEQFF. The full variable domain, completed using reference TRBV11-3 and TRBJ2-1, is EAGVVQSPRYKIIEKKQPVAFWCNPISGHNTLYWYLQNLGQGPELLIRYENEEAVDDSQLPKDRFSAERLKGVDSTLKIQPAELGDSAVYLCASSLMAEYDNEQFFGPGTRLTVL.

The sample holds a few counts of this clonotype. The rearrangement joins TRBV29-1 to TRBJ1-2, with 8 bases that match TRBD1. Germline V gives CDR1 SQVTM, CDR2 ANQGSEA. The junction had 7 bases not matched to a gene; V was cut back by 3 bases and J by 4 bases. The CDR3 is 14 residues long. The CDR3 loop reads CSVDRQGIVYGYTF. CDR3 nucleotides: TGCAGCGTTGATCGACAGGGGATAGTCTATGGCTACACCTTC.

The J gene is TRBJ1-5, the V gene TRBV11-2; D is unclear. Germline-derived CDR1 and CDR2 are SGHAT and FQNNGV. Trimming cost V 4 bases and J 3 bases, with 13 bases left between them. This CDR3 has 15 amino acids. This chain's CDR3 is CASSSGFMANQPQHF. The DNA for the CDR3 is TGTGCCAGCAGCTCGGGGTTCATGGCCAATCAGCCCCAGCATTTT.